The 14 T cell receptor beta chains reported below all come from one sample, sequenced in a study of T cells in Graves' hyperthyroidism and ophthalmopathy. Amplification yielded TCR beta CDR3 regions, with RNA transcripts as the source. Primed by the HTBI set, a first-round RT-PCR was run on the TCR CDR3. TCRdb reprocessed the multiplex PCR reads via MiXCR and lists one record per CDR3 protein. Found here are about half a million distinct CDR3 sequences, under 25% of them singletons; the top ten hold around 50%. The sequenced sample consisted of blood. The receptors originated from a woman between 65 and 79 years old with Graves' ophthalmopathy.

This chain uses TRBV10-3 with TRBJ1-5, with D maybe TRBD1 (6 bases). The ends were cut back, 5 bases at V and 7 bases at J, with 15 bases in the middle. Germline assignment: CDR1 ENHRY and CDR2 SYGVKD. The CDR3 runs to 14 residues. In DNA, the CDR3 is TGTGCCATCAGTCTGGGGGGGGCAGGACAGCCCCAGCATTTT. It encodes CAISLGGAGQPQHF.

The chain joins TRBV12-3 or TRBV12-4 to TRBJ1-6; D call uncertain. Trimming shortened V by 7 bases and J by 12 bases, and 16 bases separated the two germline ends. The CDR3 is 13 amino acids. The CDR3 DNA sequence: TGTGCCAGCATCGCCGCCCCCGCTGGACCCCTCCACTTT. Translating gives CASIAAPAGPLHF.

For this clonotype: Relative to the germline gene, one junction end is altered; a read error may explain this. The genes are TRBV20-1 and TRBJ1-1; D possibly corresponds to TRBD1 (6 bases). This CDR3 is 14 amino acids long. Germline V gene lookup returns CDR1 DFQATT and CDR2 SNEGSKA (reference sequence). CDR3 sequence reads: CSTRDLRGKTEAFF. The CDR3 DNA reads as TGCAGTACTAGAGATTTAAGGGGGAAGACTGAAGCTTTCTTT.

The table lists this clonotype with a few counts. This rearrangement joins TRBV28 to TRBJ2-7; D is uncertain. This CDR3 is built from 10 residues. With 5 bases removed from V and 5 bases from J, the gap between germline ends came to 4 bases. Germline V gene data show CDR1 as MDHEN and CDR2 as SYDVKM. DNA of the CDR3: TGTGCCAGCAGTGATAACGAGCAGTACTTC. It translates to CASSDNEQYF.

In this sample, this clonotype turned up many times. The rearrangement links TRBV28 to TRBJ2-5, with D perhaps assigned TRBD1 or TRBD2 (6 bases each). The germline gives CDR1 MDHEN, CDR2 SYDVKM. V lost 3 bases to trimming and J lost 2 bases, with 13 bases between them. The CDR3 totals 15 residues. The DNA for the CDR3 is TGTGCCAGCAGTTTCCCGGGGGCAGGACAAGAGACCCAGTACTTC. As protein: CASSFPGAGQETQYF. The variable domain in full, with the rest retrieved from reference TRBV28 and TRBJ2-5, is DVKVTQSSRYLVKRTGEKVFLECVQDMDHENMFWYRQDPGLGLRLIYFSYDVKMKEKGDIPEGYSVSREKKERFSLILESASTNQTSMYLCASSFPGAGQETQYFGPGTRLLVL.

This clonotype has just a few counts. This chain links TRBV28 with TRBJ1-5, with 9 bases lining up with TRBD1. The germline CDR1 and CDR2 sequences are MDHEN and SYDVKM. The length of the CDR3 is 15 residues. V was pared by 5 bases and J by 4 bases, with 6 bases of the junction left unmatched. The CDR3 DNA reads as TGTGCCAGCAGTAGCGACAGGGGGACAAATCAGCCCCAGCATTTT. It codes for CASSSDRGTNQPQHF.

In its sample, this clonotype was seen a few times. This chain joins TRBV6-1 and TRBJ2-2, with D perhaps TRBD2 (5 bases). The CDR3 is 14 residues long. Germline V lookup: CDR1 MNHNS, CDR2 SASEGT. V lost 5 bases to trimming and J lost 5 bases, with 12 bases between them. This chain's CDR3 is CASSLNPGTGELFF. In nucleotides, the CDR3 is TGTGCCAGCAGTTTAAACCCGGGGACCGGGGAGCTGTTTTTT.

The rearrangement uses TRBV20-1 and TRBJ2-7, with D possibly matching TRBD1 (6 bases). Deletions cut 0 bases from V and 6 bases from J, with 21 bases between. There are 16 residues in the CDR3. Germline CDR1 is DFQATT and CDR2 is SNEGSKA (reference sequence). Written as DNA, the CDR3 is TGCAGTGCTAGAGATACAGGGAAAACTATAAGCAGCGAGCAGTACTTC. It specifies CSARDTGKTISSEQYF.

This clonotype has at least ten counts. The chain joins TRBV29-1 to TRBJ1-2; no definite D call. V lost 5 bases, J lost 7 bases, and 14 bases lay in between. Germline V gene data show CDR1 as SQVTM and CDR2 as ANQGSEA. This CDR3 comprises 12 residues. CDR3 sequence: CSVPWAAAGYTF. In DNA, the CDR3 is TGCAGCGTTCCGTGGGCTGCCGCTGGCTACACCTTC.

V and J are TRBV7-3 and TRBJ2-1; D is perhaps TRBD2 (6 bases). This CDR3 is built from 13 residues. Germline V gene data show CDR1 as SGHTA and CDR2 as FQGTGA. V was cut by 2 bases and J by 10 bases, with 12 bases left in between. Here the CDR3 DNA reads TGTGCCAGCAGCTTACCGGGACTCCCGGAGCAGTTCTTC. Translated: CASSLPGLPEQFF.

There are many counts of this clonotype. CDR3 amino acids: CASSLTGNTEAFF. The CDR3 DNA follows: TGTGCCAGCAGCTTAACCGGGAACACTGAAGCTTTCTTT. This sequence joins TRBV12-3 or TRBV12-4 and TRBJ1-1; D gene uncertain. The CDR3 contains 13 residues. V was shortened by 6 bases and J by 1 base, with 9 bases between the two germline ends.

This clonotype appeared a few times. This chain connects TRBV20-1 to TRBJ2-1; perhaps TRBD1 as D (7 bases). From germline, CDR1 is DFQATT and CDR2 SNEGSKA (reference sequence). V was pared by 5 bases and J by 9 bases, with 17 bases between. The CDR3 spans 13 residues. CDR3 coding DNA: TGCAGTGCTGGGGGGAAACAGGGGACTGAGCAGTTCTTC. Residues: CSAGGKQGTEQFF.

A single count supports this clonotype. V and J are TRBV18 and TRBJ2-3, with 8 bases fitting TRBD2. V lost 4 bases and J lost 4; bases outside the gene matches: 4. The germline V gene encodes CDR1 KGHSH and CDR2 LQKENI. The CDR3 length is 14 residues. CDR3 loop: CASSQGLDPDTQYF. The CDR3, as DNA: TGTGCCAGCTCACAGGGACTAGATCCAGATACGCAGTATTTT. Variable domain in full (rest from reference TRBV18 and TRBJ2-3): NAGVMQNPRHLVRRRGQEARLRCSPMKGHSHVYWYRQLPEEGLKFMVYLQKENIIDESGMPKERFSAEFPKEGPSILRIQQVVRGDSAAYFCASSQGLDPDTQYFGPGTRLTVL.

This clonotype was counted only a few times. The V call is TRBV20-1, the J call TRBJ2-1, with 12 bases fitting TRBD2. Losses at the gene ends were 4 bases for V and 3 bases for J; bases not matched to a gene: 7. The CDR3 is 16 amino acids. Germline-derived CDR1 and CDR2 are DFQATT and SNEGSKA (reference sequence). CDR3 nucleotides: TGCAGTGCTATACCCGGACTAGCGGGATACTACAATGAGCAGTTCTTC. As protein: CSAIPGLAGYYNEQFF.